This T cell receptor (beta chain) stems from a study of cytomegalovirus exposure and HLA in healthy donors. The PCR had 60 Vbeta and 13 Jbeta primers. This table comes from immunoSEQ multiplex PCR, and its TCRdb copy is limited to in-frame clones, with some not included. Of under 200,000 clones in the sample, about 70% were seen once. V was clipped by 2 bases and J by 7 bases; unmatched bases: 14. CDR1 and CDR2 from the germline V gene are PRHDT and FYEKMQ (reference sequence). The CDR3 has 17 residues. The rearrangement links TRBV13 to TRBJ2-4; 7 bases agree with TRBD2. The receptor comes from a woman between 25 and 40 years old in good health and CMV-seronegative. Sequenced: PBMCs. The CDR3 loop reads CASSLYLGRGRENIQYF. The CDR3 DNA sequence: TGTGCCAGCAGCTTATACCTCGGTCGGGGGAGGGAGAACATTCAGTACTTC.